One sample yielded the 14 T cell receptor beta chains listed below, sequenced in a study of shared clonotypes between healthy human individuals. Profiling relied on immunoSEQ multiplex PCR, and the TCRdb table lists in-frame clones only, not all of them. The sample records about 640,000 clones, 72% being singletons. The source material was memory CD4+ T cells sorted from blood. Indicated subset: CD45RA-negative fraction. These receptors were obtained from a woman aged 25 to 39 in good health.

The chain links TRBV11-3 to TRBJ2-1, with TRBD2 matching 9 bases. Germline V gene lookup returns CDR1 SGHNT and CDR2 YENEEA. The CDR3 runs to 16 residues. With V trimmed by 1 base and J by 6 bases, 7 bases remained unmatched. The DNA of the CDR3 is TGTGCCAGCAGCTTAGGGAATAGCGGGGGACCCAATGAGCAGTTCTTC. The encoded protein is CASSLGNSGGPNEQFF.

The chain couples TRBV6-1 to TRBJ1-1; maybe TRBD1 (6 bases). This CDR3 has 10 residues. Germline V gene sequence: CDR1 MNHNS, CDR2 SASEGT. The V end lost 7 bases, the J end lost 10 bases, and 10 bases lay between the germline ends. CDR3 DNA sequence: TGTGCCAGCATCAGGGGTTCAGCTTTCTTT. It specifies CASIRGSAFF.

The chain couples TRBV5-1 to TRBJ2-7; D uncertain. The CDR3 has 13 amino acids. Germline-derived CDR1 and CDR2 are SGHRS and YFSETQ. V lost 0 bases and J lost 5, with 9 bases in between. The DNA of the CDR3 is TGCGCCAGCAGCTTGGCAAGTGAGGACGAGCAGTACTTC. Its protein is CASSLASEDEQYF.

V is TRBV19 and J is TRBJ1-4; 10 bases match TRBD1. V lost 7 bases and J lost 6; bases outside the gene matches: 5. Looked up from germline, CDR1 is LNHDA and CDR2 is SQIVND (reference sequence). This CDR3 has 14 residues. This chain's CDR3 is CASIDRGRDEKLFF. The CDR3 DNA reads TGTGCCAGTATCGACAGGGGGCGAGATGAAAAACTGTTTTTT.

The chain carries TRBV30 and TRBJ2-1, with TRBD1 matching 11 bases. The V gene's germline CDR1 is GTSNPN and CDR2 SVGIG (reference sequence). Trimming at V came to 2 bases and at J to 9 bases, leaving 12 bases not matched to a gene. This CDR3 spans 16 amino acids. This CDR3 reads CAWSPPDRGLQGEQFF. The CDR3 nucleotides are TGTGCCTGGAGTCCCCCGGACAGGGGGCTCCAGGGTGAGCAGTTCTTC.

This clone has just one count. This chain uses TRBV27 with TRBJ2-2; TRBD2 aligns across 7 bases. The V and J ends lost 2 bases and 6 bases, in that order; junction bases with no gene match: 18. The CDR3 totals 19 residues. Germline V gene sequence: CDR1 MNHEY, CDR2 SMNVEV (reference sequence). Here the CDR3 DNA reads TGTGCCAGCAGTTTAAACCCCCGGGTAGCGGGCTTCGAACCCGGGGAGCTGTTTTTT. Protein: CASSLNPRVAGFEPGELFF.

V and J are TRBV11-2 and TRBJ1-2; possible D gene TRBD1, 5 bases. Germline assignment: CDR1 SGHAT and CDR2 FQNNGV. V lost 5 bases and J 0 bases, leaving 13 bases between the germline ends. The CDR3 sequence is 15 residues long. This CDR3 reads CASSVRGLANYGYTF. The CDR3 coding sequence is TGTGCCAGCAGCGTACGGGGCCTAGCTAACTATGGCTACACCTTC. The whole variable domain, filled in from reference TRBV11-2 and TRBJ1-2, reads EAGVAQSPRYKIIEKRQSVAFWCNPISGHATLYWYQQILGQGPKLLIQFQNNGVVDDSQLPKDRFSAERLKGVDSTLKIQPAKLEDSAVYLCASSVRGLANYGYTFGSGTRLTVV.

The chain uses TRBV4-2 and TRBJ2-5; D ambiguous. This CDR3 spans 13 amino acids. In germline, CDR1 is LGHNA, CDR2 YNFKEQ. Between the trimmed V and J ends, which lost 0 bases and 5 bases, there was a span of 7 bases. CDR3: CASSQEGWETQYF. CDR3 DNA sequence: TGTGCCAGCAGCCAAGAGGGATGGGAGACCCAGTACTTC.

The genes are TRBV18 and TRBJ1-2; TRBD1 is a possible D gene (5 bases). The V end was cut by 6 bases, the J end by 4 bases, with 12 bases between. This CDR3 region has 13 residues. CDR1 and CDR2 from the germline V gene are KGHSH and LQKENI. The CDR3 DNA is TGTGCCAGCTCGACTACAGGCACCTATGGCTACACCTTC. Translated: CASSTTGTYGYTF.

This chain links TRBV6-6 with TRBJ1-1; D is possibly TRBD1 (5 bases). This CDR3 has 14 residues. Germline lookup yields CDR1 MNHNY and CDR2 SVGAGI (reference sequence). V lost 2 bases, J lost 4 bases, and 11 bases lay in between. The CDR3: CASSYGGSSTEAFF. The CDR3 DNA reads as TGTGCCAGCAGTTACGGGGGATCGAGCACTGAAGCTTTCTTT.

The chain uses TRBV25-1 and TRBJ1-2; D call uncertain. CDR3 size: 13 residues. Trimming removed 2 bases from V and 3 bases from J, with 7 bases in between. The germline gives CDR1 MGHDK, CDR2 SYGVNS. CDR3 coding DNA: TGTGCCAGCAGTGAAGAGTCGTACTATGGCTACACCTTC. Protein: CASSEESYYGYTF.

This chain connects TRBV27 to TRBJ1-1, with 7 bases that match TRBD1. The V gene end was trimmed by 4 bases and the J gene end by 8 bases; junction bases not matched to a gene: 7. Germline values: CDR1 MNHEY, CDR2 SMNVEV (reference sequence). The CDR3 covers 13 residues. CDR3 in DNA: TGTGCCAGCAGTTCCAGACAGGGACTCGAAGCTTTCTTT. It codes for CASSSRQGLEAFF.

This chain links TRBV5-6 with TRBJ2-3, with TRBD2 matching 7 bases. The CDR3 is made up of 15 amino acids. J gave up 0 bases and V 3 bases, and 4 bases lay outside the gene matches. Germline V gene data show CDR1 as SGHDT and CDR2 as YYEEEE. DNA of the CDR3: TGTGCCAGCAGCTCCCTGCGGGGGAGCACAGATACGCAGTATTTT. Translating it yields CASSSLRGSTDTQYF.

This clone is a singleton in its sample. CDR3 residues: CASTLTSQDCPICYTF. The CDR3 DNA is TGTGCCAGCACCCTAACTTCTCAGGATTGCCCTATTTGCTACACCTTC. The chain links TRBV6-4 to TRBJ1-2; D unclear. V was clipped by 7 bases and J by 9 bases, with 27 bases between them. The CDR3 spans 16 residues. CDR1 is MRHNA and CDR2 is SNTAGT in the germline V gene.